This TCR beta chain was captured in a study of vaccination effects on CD4 cells after COVID-19. Germline V gene lookup returns CDR1 MNHEY and CDR2 SVGEGT. The V and J ends lost 5 bases and 7 bases respectively, with 6 bases between them. CDR3 length equals 11 residues. The method was immunoSEQ multiplex PCR; TCRdb's version includes in-frame clones alone and lacks a portion of them. The table shows 20,000 to 25,000 clones, with more than 65% occurring only once. With the ViraFEST assay, the study expanded antigen-specific CD4+ T cells using viral peptide pools, then sequenced them. Culturing for about 10 days preceded CD4+ T cell isolation. Having tested negative for nucleocapsid antibodies, the vaccine recipients showed no prior SARS-CoV-2 infection. Regarding this clone: The antigen is undetermined.

The clonotype originates from a human donor who received a COVID-19 vaccine. The sequencing here drew on CD4+ T cells from PBMCs cultured with HCoV-NL63 spike peptides, taken before COVID-19 vaccination. The genes are TRBV6-2 or TRBV6-3 and TRBJ2-4, with D possibly TRBD1 on 5 matching bases. The CDR3 DNA reads TGTGCCAGCAGTAACAGGAACATTCAGTACTTC. Encoded protein: CASSNRNIQYF.